Following are 26 T cell receptor beta chains from one sample sequenced in a study of breast tumors, draining lymph nodes, adjacent tissues (dated by TCRdb to 2015 to 2016). Lymph node samples came from the axillary draining lymph nodes of breast cancer patients. Receptor libraries were prepared by multiplex PCR. TCRdb names Illumina HiSeq 2000 as the instrument used. Clones were called with MiXCR by TCRdb after fastp trimmed the public reads at Q25, and only in-frame beta chains were retained. Under each unique CDR3 protein, matching rows form one entry showing the most common genes and DNA. This sample is represented by about 130,000 distinct CDR3 sequences; 21% of them were singletons. In total, the top ten clones hold roughly 2% of the sample. The sequenced material came from axillary lymph node tissue. Receptors originate from a female donor with breast cancer. Some clones in this sample may be carry-over from other donors' samples.

This clonotype was seen once. A read error may be the cause here, since a much bigger clone is one base away. The chain carries TRBV10-1 and TRBJ2-1, with D perhaps assigned TRBD1 or TRBD2 (6 bases each). V lost 6 bases and J lost 3, with 18 bases in between. In germline, CDR1 is WNHNN, CDR2 SYGVQD (reference sequence). The CDR3 totals 16 residues. CDR3: CASRGGAPDYYNEQFF. In DNA, the CDR3 is TGCGCCAGCAGGGGGGGCGCTCCCGACTACTACAATGAGCAGTTCTTC.

This clonotype was observed many times. V usage is TRBV12-3 or TRBV12-4 and J usage is TRBJ2-3; tentatively, D is TRBD1 (5 bases). The CDR3 loop spans 16 amino acids. V shed 5 bases and J shed 1 base, with 16 bases lying between them. CDR3 in amino acids: CASSGAWVTGTDTQYF. DNA of the CDR3: TGTGCCAGCAGTGGGGCCTGGGTGACGGGCACAGATACGCAGTATTTT.

The table lists this clonotype with a few counts. The chain carries TRBV14 and TRBJ1-5; D remains unclear. The CDR3 covers 15 residues. The germline CDR1 and CDR2 sequences are SGHDN and FVKESK. Trimming took 10 bases from V and 4 from J, leaving 20 bases between them. The CDR3: CATGLVGKRNQPQHF. CDR3 DNA: TGTGCCACCGGATTGGTTGGGAAGAGAAATCAGCCCCAGCATTTT.

The V gene is TRBV28, the J gene TRBJ2-7; D gene unclear. Germline values: CDR1 MDHEN, CDR2 SYDVKM. Trimming cost V 6 bases and J 5 bases, with 17 bases left between them. This CDR3 comprises 14 residues. The DNA for the CDR3 is TGTGCCAGCAGAAAGGACCTGTTCCGGGACGAGCAGTACTTC. This gives the protein CASRKDLFRDEQYF.

A word on this clonotype: This may be a read error: a much more frequent sequence differs by one nucleotide. The rearrangement uses TRBV7-8 and TRBJ1-5; D call uncertain. The CDR3 spans 14 residues. The V end lost 1 base, the J end lost 6 bases, and 10 bases lay between the germline ends. The V gene's germline CDR1 is SGHVS and CDR2 FQNEAQ. CDR3: CASSLESTSQPQHF. Written as DNA, the CDR3 is TGTGCCAGCAGCTTAGAGTCTACGAGTCAGCCCCAGCATTTT.

This clonotype occurred many times. The rearrangement uses TRBV6-6 and TRBJ2-3, with TRBD2 matching over 13 bases. With 2 bases clipped from V and 3 bases from J, the junction kept 2 bases outside the gene matches. The CDR3 consists of 16 residues. CDR1 is MNHNY, CDR2 SVGAGI, per germline (reference sequence). The CDR3 bases are TGTGCCAGCAGTTACACTAGCGGGAGGGCGACAGATACGCAGTATTTT. It is translated as CASSYTSGRATDTQYF.

The sample holds many counts of this clonotype. The chain carries TRBV12-3 or TRBV12-4 and TRBJ2-7; D is uncertain. This CDR3 is built from 12 residues. Trimming left V 6 bases short and J 5 bases short, with 11 bases between. CDR3 residues: CASSPRLHEQYF. The CDR3 DNA follows: TGTGCCAGCAGCCCGAGGCTCCACGAGCAGTACTTC.

This clonotype was counted at least ten times. The V and J genes are TRBV14 and TRBJ2-5; D is uncertain. Trimming removed 5 bases at V and 5 bases at J, with 6 bases between. Looked up from germline, CDR1 is SGHDN and CDR2 is FVKESK. CDR3 size: 11 residues. This CDR3 is CASSGFETQYF. In DNA, the CDR3 is TGTGCCAGCAGCGGGTTCGAGACCCAGTACTTC.

This clonotype has just a few counts. The chain is built from TRBV20-1 and TRBJ1-1; D gene unclear. The length of the CDR3 is 15 residues. Per germline, CDR1 DFQATT and CDR2 SNEGSKA (reference sequence). The ends were cut back, 0 bases at V and 3 bases at J, with 14 bases in the middle. CDR3 nucleotides: TGCAGTGCTAGAGATTTAGCCCGAGCTTACACTGAAGCTTTCTTT. Translation gives CSARDLARAYTEAFF.

A word on this clonotype: A junction boundary mismatches the germline segment, possibly from a read error. The chain carries TRBV20-1 and TRBJ2-5; no clear D gene. CDR1 and CDR2 (germline): DFQATT, SNEGSKA (reference sequence). The CDR3 runs 13 residues. The chain's CDR3 is CSAGLLMQETQYF. The CDR3 DNA reads as TGCAGTGCTGGTTTGCTGATGCAAGAGACTCAGTACTTC.

Worth noting for this clonotype: This may arise from a read error, as a much more abundant clone is one base away. V usage is TRBV6-6 and J usage is TRBJ2-5, with D perhaps matching TRBD2 (6 bases). The germline gives CDR1 MNHNY, CDR2 SVGAGI (reference sequence). Trimming pared 7 bases from V and 1 base from J, leaving 13 bases between. The CDR3 runs to 14 residues. This chain's CDR3 is CASKAGGTQETQYF. The CDR3 bases are TGTGCCAGCAAGGCTGGGGGGACCCAAGAGACCCAGTACTTC.

Many counts were recorded for this clonotype. The V gene is TRBV5-1, the J gene TRBJ2-7; possibly TRBD1 for D (6 bases). Trimming stripped 2 bases from V and 4 bases from J, with 16 bases between. The CDR3 has 15 residues. Germline CDR1 and CDR2: SGHRS and YFSETQ. The DNA for the CDR3 is TGCGCCAGCAGCTTAGCCCCGGGCAGGGGTTACGAGCAGTACTTC. Amino acids: CASSLAPGRGYEQYF. Full variable domain (missing parts from reference TRBV5-1 and TRBJ2-7): KAGVTQTPRYLIKTRGQQVTLSCSPISGHRSVSWYQQTPGQGLQFLFEYFSETQRNKGNFPGRFSGRQFSNSRSEMNVSTLELGDSALYLCASSLAPGRGYEQYFGPGTRLTVT.

This clonotype was counted at least ten times. The chain combines TRBV5-4 with TRBJ1-6, with 7 nucleotides matching TRBD1. This CDR3 has 15 residues. After removal of 3 bases from V and 5 bases from J, the junction contained 5 bases not matched to a gene. The germline CDR1 and CDR2 sequences are SGHNT and YYREEE (reference sequence). In DNA form, the CDR3 reads TGTGCCAGCAGCTACCGGACAGGAAATAATTCACCCCTCCACTTT. Protein product: CASSYRTGNNSPLHF.

This clonotype was found many times. The rearrangement joins TRBV7-8 to TRBJ2-3, with D perhaps matching TRBD2 (6 bases). The CDR3 runs to 16 residues. Trimming shortened V by 5 bases and J by 5 bases, and 20 bases separated the two germline ends. CDR1 is SGHVS, CDR2 FQNEAQ, per germline. In nucleotides, the CDR3 is TGTGCCAGCAGCCAATGGATAGCGGCTCAACGAGATACGCAGTATTTT. Translating it yields CASSQWIAAQRDTQYF.

In this sample, this clonotype turned up many times. V and J are TRBV7-9 and TRBJ2-7; D may be TRBD2 (5 bases). The CDR3 has 13 residues. Germline CDR1 SEHNR, CDR2 FQNEAQ (reference sequence). V was shortened by 5 bases and J by 3 bases, with 11 bases between the two germline ends. This chain's CDR3 is CASSHRGFYEQYF. CDR3 coding DNA: TGTGCCAGCAGCCACCGAGGGTTCTACGAGCAGTACTTC.

This clonotype was detected many times. The J gene is TRBJ2-6, the V gene TRBV6-5, with D tentatively TRBD2 (6 bases). Trimming shortened V by 5 bases and J by 4 bases, and 15 bases separated the two germline ends. This CDR3 has 16 amino acids. CDR1 MNHEY and CDR2 SVGAGI come from the germline V gene. For the CDR3, the DNA is TGTGCCAGCAGTGTCGGGGGTGCCATCGGGGCCAACGTCCTGACTTTC. Translation gives CASSVGGAIGANVLTF.

Ten or more counts support this clonotype. V usage is TRBV20-1 and J usage is TRBJ2-7; TRBD2 matches 10 bases. The CDR3 sequence is 15 residues long. CDR1 and CDR2 (germline): DFQATT, SNEGSKA (reference sequence). V shed 5 bases, J shed 0 bases, and the junction held 7 bases outside the gene matches. CDR3 sequence reads: CSAGGTSEVSYEQYF. The DNA of the CDR3 is TGCAGTGCTGGGGGGACTAGCGAAGTCTCCTACGAGCAGTACTTC.

This clonotype turned up a few times. The chain recombines TRBV11-2 with TRBJ1-5, with D uncertain. V was clipped by 1 base and J by 5 bases, with 9 bases between them. Germline V gives CDR1 SGHAT, CDR2 FQNNGV. The CDR3 has 14 residues. CDR3 protein: CASSLGGPYQPQHF. The CDR3 coding sequence is TGTGCCAGCAGCTTAGGTGGGCCCTATCAGCCCCAGCATTTT.

This clonotype was seen many times. The rearrangement uses TRBV9 and TRBJ2-7; tentative D call: TRBD2 (6 bases). Trimming pared 2 bases from V and 2 bases from J, leaving 14 bases between. The CDR3 length is 15 residues. Germline V gives CDR1 SGDLS, CDR2 YYNGEE. CDR3 residues: CASSVGGRQTYEQYF. Here the CDR3 DNA reads TGTGCCAGCAGCGTGGGAGGTAGGCAGACCTACGAGCAGTACTTC.

This clonotype was counted many times. Its ends do not fully match the called genes, so a read error is possible. The chain is built from TRBV28 and TRBJ2-3, with D possibly matching TRBD2 (6 bases). Germline V gene sequence: CDR1 MDHEN, CDR2 SYDVKM. The CDR3 is made up of 12 amino acids. The CDR3 loop reads CASSFARTTSSF. DNA for the CDR3: TGTGCCAGCAGTTTCGCGAGGACTACTTCTTCTTTT.

Ten or more counts support this clonotype. V is TRBV5-1 and J is TRBJ2-7; a weak D match, TRBD2 (5 bases). There are 15 residues in the CDR3. Germline V gene lookup returns CDR1 SGHRS and CDR2 YFSETQ. Trimming stripped 0 bases from V and 5 bases from J, with 15 bases between. CDR3 sequence (DNA): TGCGCCAGCAGCTTGGCGGGGTTTGGCGCGGACGAGCAGTACTTC. Translating it yields CASSLAGFGADEQYF.

This clonotype was observed at least ten times. V and J are TRBV11-2 and TRBJ2-7, with D perhaps assigned TRBD1 or TRBD2 (6 bases each). The V and J ends lost 2 bases and 3 bases respectively, with 11 bases between them. This CDR3 region has 14 residues. CDR1 is SGHAT and CDR2 is FQNNGV in the germline V gene. CDR3 sequence reads: CASSLTGDIYEQYF. DNA for the CDR3: TGTGCCAGCAGCTTAACGGGGGACATCTACGAGCAGTACTTC. The full variable domain, completed using reference TRBV11-2 and TRBJ2-7, is EAGVAQSPRYKIIEKRQSVAFWCNPISGHATLYWYQQILGQGPKLLIQFQNNGVVDDSQLPKDRFSAERLKGVDSTLKIQPAKLEDSAVYLCASSLTGDIYEQYFGPGTRLTVT.

This clonotype came up many times. In DNA, the CDR3 is TGCAGTGCTAACCGACAGGGGTCCTATAATTCACCCCTCCACTTT. This translates into CSANRQGSYNSPLHF. The rearrangement uses TRBV20-1 and TRBJ1-6, with 8 bases aligning to TRBD1. Per germline, CDR1 DFQATT and CDR2 SNEGSKA (reference sequence). This CDR3 has 15 residues. J gave up 1 base and V 4 bases, and 3 bases lay outside the gene matches.

This clonotype was observed many times. V and J are TRBV6-6 and TRBJ2-1; no definite D call. The CDR3 extends over 12 amino acids. Trimming removed 2 bases from V and 8 bases from J, with 7 bases in between. Germline V gives CDR1 MNHNY, CDR2 SVGAGI (reference sequence). The CDR3 sequence is CASSYIADEQFF. Here the CDR3 DNA reads TGTGCCAGCAGTTACATTGCGGATGAGCAGTTCTTC.

The V gene is TRBV28, the J gene TRBJ2-7; 11 bases fit TRBD2. Per germline, CDR1 MDHEN and CDR2 SYDVKM. V shed 7 bases, J shed 2 bases, and the junction held 10 bases outside the gene matches. The CDR3 is made up of 16 amino acids. CDR3 nucleotide sequence: TGTGCCAGCAACCGATGGACTAGCGGGCGGACCTACGAGCAGTACTTC. It codes for CASNRWTSGRTYEQYF.

A remark on this clonotype: A clone one base away is much larger, so this may be a read error. This chain joins TRBV9 and TRBJ1-3, with TRBD1 as a possible D gene (5 bases). This CDR3 has 15 residues. Germline V gene data show CDR1 as SGDLS and CDR2 as YYNGEE. The CDR3 DNA follows: TGTGCCAGCAGCGTACTCGGGACCGCTGGAATCACCATATATTTT. This encodes CASSVLGTAGITIYF.